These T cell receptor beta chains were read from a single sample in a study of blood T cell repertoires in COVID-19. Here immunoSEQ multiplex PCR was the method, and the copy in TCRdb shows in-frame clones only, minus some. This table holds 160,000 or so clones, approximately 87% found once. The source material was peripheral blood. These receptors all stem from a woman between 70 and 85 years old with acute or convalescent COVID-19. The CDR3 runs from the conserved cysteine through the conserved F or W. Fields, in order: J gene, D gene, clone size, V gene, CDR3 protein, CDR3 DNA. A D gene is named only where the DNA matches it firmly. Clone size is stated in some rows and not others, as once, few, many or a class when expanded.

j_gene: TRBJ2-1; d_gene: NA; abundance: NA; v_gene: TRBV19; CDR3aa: CASLVGGAYYNEQFF; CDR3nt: TGTGCCAGCCTGGTAGGCGGGGCCTACTACAATGAGCAGTTCTTC
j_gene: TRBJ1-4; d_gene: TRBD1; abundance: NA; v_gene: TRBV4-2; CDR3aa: CASSQASGGWADEKLFF; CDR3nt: TGTGCCAGCAGCCAAGCTTCAGGGGGATGGGCCGATGAAAAACTGTTTTTT
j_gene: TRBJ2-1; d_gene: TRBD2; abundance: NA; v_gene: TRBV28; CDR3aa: CASRPLPGGSYNEQFF; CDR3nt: TGTGCCAGCAGGCCCCTCCCGGGGGGCTCCTACAATGAGCAGTTCTTC
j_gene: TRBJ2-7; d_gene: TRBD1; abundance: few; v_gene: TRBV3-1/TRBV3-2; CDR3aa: CASSQGRGFYEQYF; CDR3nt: TGTGCCAGCAGCCAAGGCAGGGGGTTCTACGAGCAGTACTTC
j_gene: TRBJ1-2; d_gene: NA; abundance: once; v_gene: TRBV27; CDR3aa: CASSLRVDTGYTF; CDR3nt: TGTGCCAGCAGTTTACGGGTCGATACGGGCTACACCTTC
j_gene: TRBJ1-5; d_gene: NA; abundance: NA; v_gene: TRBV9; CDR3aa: CASSVGHGLDQPQHF; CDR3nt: TGTGCCAGCAGCGTTGGACACGGTCTCGATCAGCCCCAGCATTTT
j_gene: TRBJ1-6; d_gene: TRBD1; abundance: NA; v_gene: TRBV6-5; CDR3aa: CASSYSGDRLNSPLHF; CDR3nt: TGTGCCAGCAGTTACTCGGGGGACAGGTTAAATTCACCCCTCCACTTT
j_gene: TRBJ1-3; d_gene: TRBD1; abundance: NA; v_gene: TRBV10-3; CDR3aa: CAISGGQGRQGGNTIYF; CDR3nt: TGTGCCATCAGTGGGGGACAGGGCCGCCAGGGTGGAAACACCATATATTTT
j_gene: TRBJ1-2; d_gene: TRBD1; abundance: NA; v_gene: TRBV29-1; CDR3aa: CSVIPSGWDSYGYTF; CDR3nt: TGCAGCGTTATACCCTCCGGGTGGGACAGCTATGGCTACACCTTC
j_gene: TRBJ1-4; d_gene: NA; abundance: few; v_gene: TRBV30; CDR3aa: CAWSVSRFTNEKLFF; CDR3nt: TGTGCCTGGAGTGTAAGCAGGTTTACTAATGAAAAACTGTTTTTT
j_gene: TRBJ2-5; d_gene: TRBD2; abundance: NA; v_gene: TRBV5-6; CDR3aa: CASSRGLAGQETQYF; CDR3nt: TGTGCCAGCAGCAGGGGACTAGCGGGACAAGAGACCCAGTACTTC
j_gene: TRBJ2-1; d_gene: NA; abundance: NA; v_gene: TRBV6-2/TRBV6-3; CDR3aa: CASSYSRVRTYNEQFF; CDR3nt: TGTGCCAGCAGTTACTCGAGAGTCAGGACTTACAATGAGCAGTTCTTC
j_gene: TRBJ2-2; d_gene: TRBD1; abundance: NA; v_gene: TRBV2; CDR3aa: CASSKTGGRTGELFF; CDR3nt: TGTGCCAGCAGTAAAACAGGGGGTAGGACCGGGGAGCTGTTTTTT
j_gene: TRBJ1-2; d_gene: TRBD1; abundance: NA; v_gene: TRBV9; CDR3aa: CASSVALTGDGYTF; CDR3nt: TGTGCCAGCAGCGTAGCTCTTACAGGGGATGGCTACACCTTC
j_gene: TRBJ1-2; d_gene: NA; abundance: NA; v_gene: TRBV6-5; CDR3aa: CASRPTGPRGYTF; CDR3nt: TGTGCCAGCAGACCAACAGGGCCTCGAGGCTACACCTTC
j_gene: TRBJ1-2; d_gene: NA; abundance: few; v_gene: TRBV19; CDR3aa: CASSVAPDYGYTF; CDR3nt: TGTGCCAGTAGTGTCGCCCCAGACTATGGCTACACCTTC
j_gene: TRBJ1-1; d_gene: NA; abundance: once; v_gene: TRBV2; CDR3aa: CASSERMWDTEAFF; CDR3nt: TGTGCCAGCAGTGAGAGGATGTGGGACACTGAAGCTTTCTTT
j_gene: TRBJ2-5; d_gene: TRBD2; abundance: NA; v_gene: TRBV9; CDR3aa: CASSVGATSLETQYF; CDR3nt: TGTGCCAGCAGCGTAGGGGCGACTAGCTTAGAGACCCAGTACTTC
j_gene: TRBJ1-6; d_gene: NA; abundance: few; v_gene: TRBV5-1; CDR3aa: CASSQETGVSGSPLHF; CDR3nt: TGCGCCAGCAGCCAGGAGACGGGGGTTTCTGGTTCACCCCTCCACTTT
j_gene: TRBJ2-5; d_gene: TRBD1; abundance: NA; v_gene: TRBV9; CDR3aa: CASSVAQGEGETQYF; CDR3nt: TGTGCCAGCAGCGTAGCACAGGGGGAAGGGGAGACCCAGTACTTC
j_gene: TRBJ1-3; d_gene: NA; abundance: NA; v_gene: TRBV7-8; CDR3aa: CASSRNSGNTIYF; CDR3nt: TGTGCCAGCAGCCGTAACTCTGGAAACACCATATATTTT
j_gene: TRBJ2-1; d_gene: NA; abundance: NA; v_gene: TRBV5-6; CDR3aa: CASSHVSGGEQFF; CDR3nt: TGTGCCAGCAGCCACGTATCCGGGGGTGAGCAGTTCTTC
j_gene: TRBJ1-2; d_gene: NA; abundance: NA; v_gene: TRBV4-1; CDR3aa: CASSPGQFNYGYTF; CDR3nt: TGCGCCAGCAGCCCCGGACAGTTTAACTATGGCTACACCTTC
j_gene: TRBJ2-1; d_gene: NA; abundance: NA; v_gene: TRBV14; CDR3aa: CASSQDELGPYNEQFF; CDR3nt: TGTGCCAGCAGCCAAGACGAGCTTGGGCCCTACAATGAGCAGTTCTTC
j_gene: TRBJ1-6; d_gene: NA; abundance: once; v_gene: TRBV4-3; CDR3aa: CASSHQVSTREGNSPLHF; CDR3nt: TGCGCCAGCAGCCATCAGGTTTCGACACGTGAAGGAAATTCACCCCTCCACTTT
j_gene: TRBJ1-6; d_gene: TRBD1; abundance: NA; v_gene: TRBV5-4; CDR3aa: CASSRTGGAGNSPLHF; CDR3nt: TGTGCCAGCAGTCGAACAGGGGGCGCCGGGAATTCACCCCTCCACTTT
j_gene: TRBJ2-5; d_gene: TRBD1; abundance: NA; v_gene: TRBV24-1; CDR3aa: CATSDRGQQETQYF; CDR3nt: TGTGCCACCAGTGATAGGGGACAGCAAGAGACCCAGTACTTC
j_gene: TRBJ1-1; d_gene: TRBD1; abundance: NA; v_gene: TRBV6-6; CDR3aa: CASSRPGQGNTEAFF; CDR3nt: TGTGCCAGCAGTCGGCCGGGACAGGGGAACACTGAAGCTTTCTTT
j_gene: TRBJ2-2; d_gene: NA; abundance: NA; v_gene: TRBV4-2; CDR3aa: CASSQENLANTGELFF; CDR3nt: TGTGCCAGCAGCCAAGAGAATCTAGCGAACACCGGGGAGCTGTTTTTT
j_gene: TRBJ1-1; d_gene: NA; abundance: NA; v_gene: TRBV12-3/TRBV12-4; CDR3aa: CASRANPSTEAFF; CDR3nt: TGTGCCAGCAGAGCGAACCCGTCCACTGAAGCTTTCTTT
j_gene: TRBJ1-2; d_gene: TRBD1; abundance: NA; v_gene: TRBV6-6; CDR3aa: CASSYQTGNYGYTF; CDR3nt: TGTGCCAGCAGTTACCAGACAGGGAACTATGGCTACACCTTC
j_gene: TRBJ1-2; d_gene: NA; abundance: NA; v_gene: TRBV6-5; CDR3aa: CASSFGGANYGYTF; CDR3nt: TGTGCCAGCAGTTTCGGAGGAGCTAACTATGGCTACACCTTC
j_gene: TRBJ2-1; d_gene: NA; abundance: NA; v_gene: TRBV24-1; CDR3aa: CAASQRTLNEQFF; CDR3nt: TGTGCCGCCAGTCAACGGACACTCAATGAGCAGTTCTTC
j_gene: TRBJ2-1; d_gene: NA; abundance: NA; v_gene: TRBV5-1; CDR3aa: CASSSDKSAYNEQFF; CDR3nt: TGCGCCAGCAGCTCGGACAAAAGCGCCTACAATGAGCAGTTCTTC
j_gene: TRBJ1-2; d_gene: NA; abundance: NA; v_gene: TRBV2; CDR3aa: CASSERATGTNYGYTF; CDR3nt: TGTGCCAGCAGTGAACGGGCGACAGGAACTAACTATGGCTACACCTTC
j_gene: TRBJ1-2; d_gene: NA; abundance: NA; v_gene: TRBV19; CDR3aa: CASSTLQNNYGYTF; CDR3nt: TGTGCCAGTAGTACGCTACAGAATAACTATGGCTACACCTTC
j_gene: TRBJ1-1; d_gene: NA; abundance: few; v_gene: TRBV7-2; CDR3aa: CASSLATGGEAFF; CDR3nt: TGTGCCAGCAGCTTAGCGACGGGGGGTGAAGCTTTCTTT
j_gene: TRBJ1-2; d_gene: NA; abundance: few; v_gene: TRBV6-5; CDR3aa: CASSRPGVNYGYTF; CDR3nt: TGTGCCAGCAGTCGCCCAGGCGTTAACTATGGCTACACCTTC
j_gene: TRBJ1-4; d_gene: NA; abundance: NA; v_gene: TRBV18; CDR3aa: CASSGRAIEKLFF; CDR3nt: TGTGCCAGCTCCGGGAGAGCAATTGAAAAACTGTTTTTT
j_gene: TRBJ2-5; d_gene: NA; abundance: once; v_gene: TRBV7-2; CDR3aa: CASSSRGTQETQYF; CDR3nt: TGTGCCAGCAGCTCCAGGGGGACTCAAGAGACCCAGTACTTC
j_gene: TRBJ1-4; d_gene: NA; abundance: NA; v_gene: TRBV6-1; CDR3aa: CASSAYHPGVGGRANEKLFF; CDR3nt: TGTGCCAGCAGTGCCTACCACCCCGGGGTAGGGGGTCGGGCTAATGAAAAACTGTTTTTT
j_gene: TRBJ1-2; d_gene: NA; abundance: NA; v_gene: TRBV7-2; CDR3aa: CASSSSGALGYGYTF; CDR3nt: TGTGCCAGCAGCTCCTCAGGGGCTTTAGGCTATGGCTACACCTTC
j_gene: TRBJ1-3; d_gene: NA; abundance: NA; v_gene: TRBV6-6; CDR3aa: CASNEGHISGNTIYF; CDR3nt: TGTGCCAGCAATGAGGGACACATCTCTGGAAACACCATATATTTT
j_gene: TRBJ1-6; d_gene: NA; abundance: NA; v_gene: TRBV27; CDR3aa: CASSLTRRSPLHF; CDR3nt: TGTGCCAGCAGTTTGACCCGGAGGTCACCCCTCCACTTT
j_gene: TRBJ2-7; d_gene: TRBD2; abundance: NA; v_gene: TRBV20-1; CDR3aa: CSASLASGSGEQYF; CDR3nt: TGCAGTGCTAGTTTGGCTAGCGGGAGTGGAGAGCAGTACTTC
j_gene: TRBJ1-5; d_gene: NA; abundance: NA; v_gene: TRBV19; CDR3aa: CASTPGGAEESNQPQHF; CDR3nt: TGTGCCAGTACCCCGGGGGGGGCAGAGGAGAGCAATCAGCCCCAGCATTTT
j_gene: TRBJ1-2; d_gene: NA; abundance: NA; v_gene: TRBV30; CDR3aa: CAWSVLGGNYGYTF; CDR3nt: TGTGCCTGGAGTGTACTCGGAGGCAATTATGGCTACACCTTC
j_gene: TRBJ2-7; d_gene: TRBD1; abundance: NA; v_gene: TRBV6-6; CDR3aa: CASRSRQGAYEQYF; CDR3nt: TGTGCCAGCAGATCCCGACAGGGGGCTTACGAGCAGTACTTC
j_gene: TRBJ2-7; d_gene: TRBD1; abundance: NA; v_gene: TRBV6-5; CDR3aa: CASKGQGSSYEQYF; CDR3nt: TGTGCCAGCAAAGGACAGGGGAGCTCCTACGAGCAGTACTTC
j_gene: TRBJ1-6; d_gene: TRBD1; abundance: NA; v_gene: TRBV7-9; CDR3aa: CASSLQGGTYNSPLHF; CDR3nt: TGTGCCAGCAGCTTGCAGGGGGGAACCTATAATTCACCCCTCCACTTT
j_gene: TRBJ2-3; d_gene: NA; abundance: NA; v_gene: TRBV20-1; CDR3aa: CSASADTQYF; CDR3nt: TGCAGCGCTAGTGCGGATACGCAGTATTTT
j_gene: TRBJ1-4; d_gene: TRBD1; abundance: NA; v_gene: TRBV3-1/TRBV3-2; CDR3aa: CASSPTGLTGHEKLFF; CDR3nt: TGTGCCAGCAGCCCGACGGGATTGACAGGGCATGAAAAACTGTTTTTT
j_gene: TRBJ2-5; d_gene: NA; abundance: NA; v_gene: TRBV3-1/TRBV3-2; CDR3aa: CASSQEGSPQETQYF; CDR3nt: TGTGCCAGCAGCCAAGAGGGTAGCCCCCAAGAGACCCAGTACTTC
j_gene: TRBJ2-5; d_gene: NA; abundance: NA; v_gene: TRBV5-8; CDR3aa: CASSLHQAAGQETQYF; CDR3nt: TGTGCCAGCAGCTTGCATCAAGCGGCGGGCCAAGAGACCCAGTACTTC
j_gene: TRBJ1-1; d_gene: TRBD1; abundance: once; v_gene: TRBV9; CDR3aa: CASSVLTGGKNTEAFF; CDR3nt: TGTGCCAGCAGCGTTTTGACAGGGGGGAAGAACACTGAAGCTTTCTTT
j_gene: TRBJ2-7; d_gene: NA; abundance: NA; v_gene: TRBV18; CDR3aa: CASSPEVPEQYF; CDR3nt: TGTGCCAGCTCACCGGAGGTACCTGAGCAGTACTTC